This T cell receptor beta chain was identified during a study of T cell repertoires in aging, cancer and after chemotherapy. The CDR3 runs to 12 residues. V dropped 4 bases and J dropped 3; count of bases not matched to a gene: 0. Germline CDR1 is GTSNPN and CDR2 is SVGIG (reference sequence). Amplification of TCR beta used genomic DNA extracted from peripheral blood. A mixed TRB-A/B primer pool amplified rearranged TRB by multiplex touch-down PCR. A single record per CDR3 protein comes from TCRdb applying MiXCR to the multiplex PCR reads. The sample includes about 6,700 distinct CDR3 sequences, 53% of them seen just once.

The sequenced material came from blood. The chain has TRBV30 and TRBJ2-7; TRBD2 agrees at 10 bases. This clonotype was obtained from a human donor with a solid tumor. The CDR3 DNA follows: TGTGCCTGGACTAGCGGGAGCTACGAGCAGTACTTC. Protein sequence: CAWTSGSYEQYF.